This T cell receptor (beta chain) was identified during a study of glioma-infiltrating T cells. General study findings and limits: Very few CDR3 sequences were shared between tissue and blood. Tissue-blood divergence was below expectation in non-neoplastic patients, above in gliomas.

The CDR3 spans 14 residues. The junction had 7 bases not matched to a gene; V was cut back by 3 bases and J by 7 bases. The germline V gene encodes CDR1 ENHRY and CDR2 SYGVKD. TCR alpha and beta CDR3 regions were amplified from RNA using iRepertoire nested multiplex PCR. One-step reverse transcription and amplification started from around 100-400 ng of tissue mRNA or PBMC total RNA. TCRdb fed the multiplex PCR reads into MiXCR, producing one record per CDR3 protein. Among about 180,000 distinct CDR3 sequences listed, around 40% were seen once. In its sample, this clonotype was seen a few times. Its antigen remains unidentified.

This clonotype originated in a human donor with low-grade glioma or glioblastoma, undergoing nonglioma brain surgery, or in good health (not recorded which). The chain uses TRBV10-3 and TRBJ1-2; 8 bases match TRBD1. What was sequenced was glioma tissue, nonneoplastic brain tissue, or PBMCs (not recorded which). DNA for the CDR3: TGTGCCATCAGTGATAGTCAGGGGGCGCGTGGCTACACCTTC. It codes for CAISDSQGARGYTF.